These 8 T cell receptor beta chains were sequenced from one sample in a study of T cell repertoires in cytomegalovirus infection. A single record per CDR3 protein comes from TCRdb applying MiXCR to the reads. This sample yields hundreds of thousands of distinct CDR3 sequences, of which roughly a third are seen a single time; over 10% belongs to the top ten. No antigen has been identified for these receptors. The material sequenced was cultured CD8+ T cells from PBMCs, taken from culture after CMV antigen stimulation. These receptors came from a human donor in good health (CMV status not recorded). Some clones in this sample may be carry-over from other donors' samples.

This clonotype was counted only a few times. This rearrangement joins TRBV7-6 to TRBJ2-2, with a tentative D call TRBD2 (6 bases). Between the trimmed V and J ends, which lost 3 bases and 0 bases, there was a span of 14 bases. This CDR3 spans 17 amino acids. Germline lookup yields CDR1 SGHVS and CDR2 FNYEAQ. The CDR3 bases are TGTGCCAGCAGCTTCGACCCCGGGACTCCGAACACCGGGGAGCTGTTTTTT. The encoded protein is CASSFDPGTPNTGELFF.

For the CDR3, the DNA is TGTGCCAGCAGCCCCTTCTCGGGGGGGCCGGGGAATGAGCAGTTCTTC. The encoded protein is CASSPFSGGPGNEQFF. The chain combines TRBV7-4 with TRBJ2-1, with 8 bases fitting TRBD2. Trimming took 5 bases from V and 7 from J; bases not matched to a gene: 13. Per germline, CDR1 SGHVT and CDR2 SQSDAQ. The CDR3 runs 16 residues.

The chain recombines TRBV12-5 with TRBJ1-5, with D possibly TRBD1 on 5 matching bases. This CDR3 is 17 amino acids long. The germline V gene encodes CDR1 LGHNT and CDR2 FRNRAP. V was cut by 6 bases and J by 0 bases, with 18 bases left in between. The CDR3 bases are TGTGCTAGTGGCTTGACAGCAGGGAGGGGTAGCAATCAGCCCCAGCATTTT. Translating it yields CASGLTAGRGSNQPQHF.

This clonotype appeared a few times. This rearrangement joins TRBV6-5 to TRBJ2-5; the match to TRBD1 covers 7 bases. Unmatched junction bases numbered 6, after V lost 2 bases and J lost 3 bases. Per the germline V gene, CDR1 is MNHEY and CDR2 is SVGAGI. This CDR3 is built from 15 residues. DNA of the CDR3: TGTGCCAGCAGTTACAGGACAGGTGAAAAAGAGACCCAGTACTTC. This encodes CASSYRTGEKETQYF.

This clonotype came up a few times. The genes are TRBV7-9 and TRBJ2-2; D is perhaps TRBD2 (6 bases). The CDR3 has 16 amino acids. In germline, CDR1 is SEHNR, CDR2 FQNEAQ (reference sequence). Trimming removed 7 bases at V and 5 bases at J, with 20 bases between. The CDR3 DNA reads TGTGCCAGCATCGGAGATGGAAGCGGGTGGACCGGGGAGCTGTTTTTT. Protein product: CASIGDGSGWTGELFF.

This chain connects TRBV27 to TRBJ2-3, with D hard to call. This CDR3 comprises 13 residues. The germline CDR1 and CDR2 sequences are MNHEY and SMNVEV (reference sequence). V shed 5 bases and J shed 0 bases, with 6 bases lying between them. Here the CDR3 DNA reads TGTGCCAGCAGTCACGCTAGCACAGATACGCAGTATTTT. As protein: CASSHASTDTQYF.

CDR3 coding DNA: TGTGCCATAAGGGACGGCGATAATTCACCCCTCCACTTT. Translating it yields CAIRDGDNSPLHF. The chain carries TRBV10-3 and TRBJ1-6, with D possibly TRBD1 on 5 matching bases. This CDR3 comprises 13 residues. The V gene lost 9 bases and the J gene lost 5 bases, with 11 bases spanning the gap. Germline V gene sequence: CDR1 ENHRY, CDR2 SYGVKD.

This clonotype was seen a few times. The chain combines TRBV7-6 with TRBJ2-5, with 8 bases identical to TRBD2. The trim removed 3 bases at V and 5 bases at J, leaving 5 bases unmatched. The CDR3 totals 14 residues. Germline values: CDR1 SGHVS, CDR2 FNYEAQ. For the CDR3, the DNA is TGTGCCAGCAGCTTCGGCGGGGGGAAGGAGACCCAGTACTTC. Protein sequence: CASSFGGGKETQYF.